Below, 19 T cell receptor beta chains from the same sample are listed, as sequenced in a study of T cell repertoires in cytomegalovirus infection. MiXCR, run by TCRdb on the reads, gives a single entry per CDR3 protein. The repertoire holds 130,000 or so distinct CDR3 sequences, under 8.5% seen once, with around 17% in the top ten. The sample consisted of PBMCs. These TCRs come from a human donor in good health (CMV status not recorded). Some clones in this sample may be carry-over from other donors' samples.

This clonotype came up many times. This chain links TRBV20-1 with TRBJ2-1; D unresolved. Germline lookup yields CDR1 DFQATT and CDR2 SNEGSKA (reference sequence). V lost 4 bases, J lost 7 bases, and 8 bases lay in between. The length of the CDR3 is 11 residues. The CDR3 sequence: CSAKLRNEQFF. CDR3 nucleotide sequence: TGCAGTGCTAAATTGAGGAATGAGCAGTTCTTC.

The CDR3 loop reads CASSPPTGGVYDEQFF. The CDR3 DNA reads as TGTGCCAGCAGCCCTCCGACAGGGGGCGTATACGATGAGCAGTTCTTC. The V call is TRBV11-2, the J call TRBJ2-1; 10 bases fit TRBD1. This CDR3 region has 16 residues. Germline CDR1 is SGHAT and CDR2 is FQNNGV. With V trimmed by 5 bases and J by 8 bases, 12 bases remained unmatched.

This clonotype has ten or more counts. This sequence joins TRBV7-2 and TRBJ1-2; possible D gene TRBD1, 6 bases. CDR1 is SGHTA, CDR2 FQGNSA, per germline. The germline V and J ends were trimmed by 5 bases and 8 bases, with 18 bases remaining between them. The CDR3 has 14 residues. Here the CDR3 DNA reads TGTGCCAGCAGCCCCACCTGGGGGGGGCAAGGCTACACCTTC. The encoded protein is CASSPTWGGQGYTF.

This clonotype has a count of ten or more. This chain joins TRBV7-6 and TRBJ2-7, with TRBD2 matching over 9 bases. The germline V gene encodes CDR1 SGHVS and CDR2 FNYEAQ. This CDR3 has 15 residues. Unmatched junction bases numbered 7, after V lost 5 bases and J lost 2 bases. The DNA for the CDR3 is TGTGCCAGCAGCCCCTTGCGGGGGGGTACCTACGAGCAGTACTTC. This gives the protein CASSPLRGGTYEQYF.

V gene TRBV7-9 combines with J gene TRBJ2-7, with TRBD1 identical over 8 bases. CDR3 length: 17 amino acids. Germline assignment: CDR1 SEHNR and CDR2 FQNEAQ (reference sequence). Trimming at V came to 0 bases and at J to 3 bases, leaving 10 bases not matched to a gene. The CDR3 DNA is TGTGCCAGCAGCTTAGCGGGCACAGGGGGAAAGGGCTACGAGCAGTACTTC. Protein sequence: CASSLAGTGGKGYEQYF.

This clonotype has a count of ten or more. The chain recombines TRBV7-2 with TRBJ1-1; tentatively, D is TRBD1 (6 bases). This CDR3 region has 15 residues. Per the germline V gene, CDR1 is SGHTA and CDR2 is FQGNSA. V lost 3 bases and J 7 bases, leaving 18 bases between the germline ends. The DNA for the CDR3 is TGTGCCAGCAGCTTGTACAGGGTCCCGAGGGATGAAGCTTTCTTT. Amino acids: CASSLYRVPRDEAFF.

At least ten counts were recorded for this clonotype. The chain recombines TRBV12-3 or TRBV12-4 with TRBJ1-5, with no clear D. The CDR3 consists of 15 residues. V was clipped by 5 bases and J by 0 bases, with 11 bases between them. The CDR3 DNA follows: TGTGCCAGCAGTAAACAGACACCTAGCAATCAGCCCCAGCATTTT. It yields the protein CASSKQTPSNQPQHF.

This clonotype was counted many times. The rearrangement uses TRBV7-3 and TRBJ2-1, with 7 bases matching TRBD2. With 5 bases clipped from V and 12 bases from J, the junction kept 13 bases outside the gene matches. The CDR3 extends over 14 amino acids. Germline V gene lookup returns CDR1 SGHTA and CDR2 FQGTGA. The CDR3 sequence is CASSPGGGGSGQFF. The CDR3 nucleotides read TGTGCCAGCAGCCCTGGTGGGGGGGGGTCGGGGCAGTTCTTC.

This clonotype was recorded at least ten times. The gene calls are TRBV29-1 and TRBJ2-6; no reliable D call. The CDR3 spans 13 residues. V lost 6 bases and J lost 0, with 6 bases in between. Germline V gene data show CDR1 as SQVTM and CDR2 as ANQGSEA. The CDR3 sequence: CSVVTSGANVLTF. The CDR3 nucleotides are TGCAGCGTCGTTACCTCTGGGGCCAACGTCCTGACTTTC.

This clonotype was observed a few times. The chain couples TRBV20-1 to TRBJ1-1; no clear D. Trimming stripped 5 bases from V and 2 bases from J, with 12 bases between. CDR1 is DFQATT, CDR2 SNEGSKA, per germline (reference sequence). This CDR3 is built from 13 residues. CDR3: CSALRAPNTEAFF. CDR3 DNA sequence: TGCAGTGCTCTCCGGGCGCCCAACACTGAAGCTTTCTTT.

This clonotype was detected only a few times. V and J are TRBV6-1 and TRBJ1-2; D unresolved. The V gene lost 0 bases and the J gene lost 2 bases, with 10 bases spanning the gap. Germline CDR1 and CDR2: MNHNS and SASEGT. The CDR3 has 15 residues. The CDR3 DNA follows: TGTGCCAGCAGTGAAGCGAGCCTTGGGAACTATGGCTACACCTTC. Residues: CASSEASLGNYGYTF.

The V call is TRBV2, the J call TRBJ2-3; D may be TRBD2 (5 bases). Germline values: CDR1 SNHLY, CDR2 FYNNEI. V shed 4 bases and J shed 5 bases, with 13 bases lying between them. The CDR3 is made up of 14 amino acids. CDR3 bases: TGTGCCAGCAGTGGCTGGACTGCTCGAGATACGCAGTATTTT. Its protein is CASSGWTARDTQYF.

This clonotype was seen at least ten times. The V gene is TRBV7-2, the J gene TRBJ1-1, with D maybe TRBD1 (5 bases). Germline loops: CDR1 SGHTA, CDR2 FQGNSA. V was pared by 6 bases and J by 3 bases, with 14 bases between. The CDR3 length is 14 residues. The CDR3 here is CASRIIGGDTEAFF. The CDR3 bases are TGTGCCAGCAGAATAATAGGAGGGGACACTGAAGCTTTCTTT.

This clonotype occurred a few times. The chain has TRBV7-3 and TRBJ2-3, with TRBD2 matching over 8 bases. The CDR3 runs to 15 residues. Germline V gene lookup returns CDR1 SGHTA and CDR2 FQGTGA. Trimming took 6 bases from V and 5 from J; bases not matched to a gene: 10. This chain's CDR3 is CASRLGSSGGDTQYF. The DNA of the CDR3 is TGTGCCAGCAGGCTAGGGTCCAGCGGGGGAGATACGCAGTATTTT.

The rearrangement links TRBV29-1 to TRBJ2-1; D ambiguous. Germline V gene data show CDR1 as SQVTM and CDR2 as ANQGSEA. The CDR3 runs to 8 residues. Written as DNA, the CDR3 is TGCGCCCAGGATGAGCAGTTCTTC. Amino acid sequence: CAQDEQFF.

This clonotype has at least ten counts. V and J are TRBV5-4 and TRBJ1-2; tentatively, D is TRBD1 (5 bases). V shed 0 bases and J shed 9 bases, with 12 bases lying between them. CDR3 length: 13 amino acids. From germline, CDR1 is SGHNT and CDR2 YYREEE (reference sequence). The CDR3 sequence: CASSLVGEHSYTF. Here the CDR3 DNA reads TGTGCCAGCAGCTTGGTAGGGGAGCATAGCTACACCTTC. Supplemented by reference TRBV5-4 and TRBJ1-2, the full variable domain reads ETGVTQSPTHLIKTRGQQVTLRCSSQSGHNTVSWYQQALGQGPQFIFQYYREEENGRGNFPPRFSGLQFPNYSSELNVNALELDDSALYLCASSLVGEHSYTFGSGTRLTVV.

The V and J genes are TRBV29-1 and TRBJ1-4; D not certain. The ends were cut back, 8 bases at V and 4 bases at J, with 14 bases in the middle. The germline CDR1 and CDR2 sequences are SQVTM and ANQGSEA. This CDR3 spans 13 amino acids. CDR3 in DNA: TGCAGCTTTCTCGCGGACCTTAATGAAAAACTGTTTTTT. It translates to CSFLADLNEKLFF.

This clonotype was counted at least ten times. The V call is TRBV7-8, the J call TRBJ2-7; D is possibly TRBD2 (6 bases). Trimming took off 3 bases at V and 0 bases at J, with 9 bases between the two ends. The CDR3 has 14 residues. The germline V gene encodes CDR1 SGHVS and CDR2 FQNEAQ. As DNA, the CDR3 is TGTGCCAGCAGCTTGGGACTTGGCTCCTACGAGCAGTACTTC. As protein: CASSLGLGSYEQYF.

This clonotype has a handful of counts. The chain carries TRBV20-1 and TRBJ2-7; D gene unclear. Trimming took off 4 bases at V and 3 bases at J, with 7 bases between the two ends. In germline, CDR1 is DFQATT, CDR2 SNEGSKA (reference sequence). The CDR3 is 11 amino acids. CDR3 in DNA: TGCAGTGCTAAAGACGGCTACGAGCAGTACTTC. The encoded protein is CSAKDGYEQYF.